This T cell receptor beta chain was identified during a study of T cells in Graves' hyperthyroidism and ophthalmopathy. It was RNA transcripts that yielded the amplified TCR beta CDR3 regions. HTBI primers were employed in a first-round RT-PCR of the TCR CDR3. In TCRdb, the multiplex PCR reads were re-called with MiXCR into one record per CDR3 protein. The data show a few hundred thousand distinct CDR3 sequences, roughly 23% seen once. The length of the CDR3 is 13 residues. The V end lost 0 bases, the J end lost 5 bases, and 7 bases lay between the germline ends. Germline V lookup: CDR1 LNHNV, CDR2 YYDKDF (reference sequence). This clonotype was seen repeatedly, ten times or more.

Input material: blood. The V call is TRBV15, the J call TRBJ1-1; D possibly corresponds to TRBD1 (5 bases). The origin of this receptor is a woman between 50 and 59 years old with Graves' hyperthyroidism. The CDR3 loop reads CATSRDRGTEAFF. The DNA for the CDR3 is TGTGCCACCAGCAGAGATAGGGGAACTGAAGCTTTCTTT.